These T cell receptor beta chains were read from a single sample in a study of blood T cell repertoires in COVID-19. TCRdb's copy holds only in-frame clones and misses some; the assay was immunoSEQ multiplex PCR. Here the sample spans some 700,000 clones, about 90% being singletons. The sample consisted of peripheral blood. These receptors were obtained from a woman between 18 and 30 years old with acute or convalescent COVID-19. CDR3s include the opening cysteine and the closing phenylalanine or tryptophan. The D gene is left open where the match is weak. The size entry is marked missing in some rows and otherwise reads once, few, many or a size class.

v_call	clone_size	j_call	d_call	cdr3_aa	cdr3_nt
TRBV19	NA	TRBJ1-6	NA	CASSGSFSSPLHF	TGTGCCAGTAGTGGGAGTTTTAGTTCACCCCTCCACTTT
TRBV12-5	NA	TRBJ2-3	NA	CASGFTTPSHADTQYF	TGTGCTAGTGGTTTCACCACACCCTCCCACGCAGATACGCAGTATTTT
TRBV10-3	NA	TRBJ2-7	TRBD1	CATTGAGGSYEQYF	TGTGCCACAACAGGGGCTGGCGGTTCTTACGAGCAGTACTTC
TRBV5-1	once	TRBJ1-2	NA	CASSSIPPGVGLGYTF	TGCGCCAGCAGCTCCATACCGCCGGGGGTTGGTTTAGGCTACACCTTC
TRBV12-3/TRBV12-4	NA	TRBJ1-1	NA	CASSLGSEAFF	TGTGCCAGCAGTTTGGGCAGTGAAGCTTTCTTT
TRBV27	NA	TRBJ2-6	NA	CASSLYSGANVLTF	TGTGCCAGCAGTTTGTACTCTGGGGCCAACGTCCTGACTTTC
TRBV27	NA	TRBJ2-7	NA	CASSPAARGNLHEQYF	TGTGCCAGCAGCCCTGCTGCCAGGGGAAACTTACACGAGCAGTACTTC
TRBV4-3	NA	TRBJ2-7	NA	CASSQEGTWVSEQYF	TGCGCCAGCAGCCAAGAGGGGACTTGGGTCTCCGAGCAGTACTTC
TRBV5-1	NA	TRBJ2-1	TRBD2	CANRTSGTYNEQFF	TGCGCCAACCGGACTAGCGGTACCTACAATGAGCAGTTCTTC
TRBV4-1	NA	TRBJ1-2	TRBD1	CASSRGDRGSYTF	TGCGCCAGCAGCCGGGGGGACAGAGGAAGCTACACCTTC
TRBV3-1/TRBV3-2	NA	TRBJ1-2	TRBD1	CASSPGQGKGGYTF	TGTGCCAGCAGCCCCGGACAGGGAAAAGGCGGCTACACCTTC
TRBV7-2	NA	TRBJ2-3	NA	CASSKGGGDTDTQYF	TGTGCCAGCAGCAAGGGGGGGGGAGACACAGATACGCAGTATTTT
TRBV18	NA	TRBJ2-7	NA	CASSPPGTLYEQYF	TGTGCCAGCTCACCCCCCGGGACACTCTACGAGCAGTACTTC
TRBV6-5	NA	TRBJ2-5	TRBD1	CASSRTGEETQYF	TGTGCCAGCAGCCGCACAGGGGAGGAGACCCAGTACTTC